This T cell receptor (beta chain) was recovered during a study of T-cell memory formation after mild COVID-19. Study-level findings and limits: Some clones that responded were present in memory (sampled pre-infection), which suggests cross-reactive memory joined.

A 5'RACE reaction primed in the constant segment made cDNA libraries of TCR alpha and TCR beta, and these carried sample barcodes and UMIs. Each CDR3 protein gets one entry after TCRdb re-called the 5' RACE reads with MiXCR. This table has around 29,000 distinct CDR3 sequences, about 16% appearing once. About this clonotype: Its antigen is not known.

Per the germline V gene, CDR1 is LNHDA and CDR2 is SQIVND (reference sequence). The V end lost 5 bases, the J end lost 4 bases, and 7 bases lay between the germline ends. The CDR3 length is 12 residues. The TCR comes from an adult who had mild COVID-19 (a few samples of this study predate the infection). Cell type and time point are not known. The chain links TRBV19 to TRBJ2-3, with D maybe TRBD1 (5 bases). Sequencing input: PBMCs or a T cell subset sorted from them (not recorded which). The CDR3 sequence: CASSGASDTQYF. The CDR3 coding sequence is TGTGCCAGTAGTGGGGCCTCAGATACGCAGTATTTT. The variable domain in full, with the rest retrieved from reference TRBV19 and TRBJ2-3, is DGGITQSPKYLFRKEGQNVTLSCEQNLNHDAMYWYRQDPGQGLRLIYYSQIVNDFQKGDIAEGYSVSREKKESFPLTVTSAQKNPTAFYLCASSGASDTQYFGPGTRLTVL.